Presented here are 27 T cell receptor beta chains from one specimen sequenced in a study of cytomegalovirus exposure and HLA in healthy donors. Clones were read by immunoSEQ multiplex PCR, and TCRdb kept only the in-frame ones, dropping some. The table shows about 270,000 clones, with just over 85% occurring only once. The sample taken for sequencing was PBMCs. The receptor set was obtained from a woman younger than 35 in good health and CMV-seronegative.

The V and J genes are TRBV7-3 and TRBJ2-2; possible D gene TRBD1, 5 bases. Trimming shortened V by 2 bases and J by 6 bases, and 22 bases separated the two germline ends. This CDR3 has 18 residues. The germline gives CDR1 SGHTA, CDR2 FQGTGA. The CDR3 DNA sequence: TGTGCCAGCAGCTTACAGGCCCGCCGTGGGGCAGGGTCCGGGGAGCTGTTTTTT. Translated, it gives CASSLQARRGAGSGELFF.

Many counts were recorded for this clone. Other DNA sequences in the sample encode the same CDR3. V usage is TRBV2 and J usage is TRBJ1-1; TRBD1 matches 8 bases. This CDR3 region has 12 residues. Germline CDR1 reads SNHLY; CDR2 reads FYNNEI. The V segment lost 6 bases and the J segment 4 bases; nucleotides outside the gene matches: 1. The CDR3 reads CASRDRVTEAFF. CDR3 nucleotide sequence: TGTGCCAGCAGGGACAGGGTCACTGAAGCTTTCTTT. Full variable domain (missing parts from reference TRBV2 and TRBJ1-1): EPEVTQTPSHQVTQMGQEVILRCVPISNHLYFYWYRQILGQKVEFLVSFYNNEISEKSEIFDDQFSVERPDGSNFTLKIRSTKLEDSAMYFCASRDRVTEAFFGQGTRLTVV.

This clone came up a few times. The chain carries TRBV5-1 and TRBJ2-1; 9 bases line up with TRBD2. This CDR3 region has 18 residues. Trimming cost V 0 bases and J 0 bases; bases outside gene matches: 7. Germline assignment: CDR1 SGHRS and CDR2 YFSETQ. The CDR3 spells CASSLVSGGHSSYNEQFF. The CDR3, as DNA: TGCGCCAGCAGCTTGGTAAGCGGGGGGCATAGCTCCTACAATGAGCAGTTCTTC.

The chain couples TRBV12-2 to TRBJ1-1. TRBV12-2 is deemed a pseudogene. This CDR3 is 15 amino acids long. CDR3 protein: CASRLVGRVGTEAFF. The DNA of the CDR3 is TGTGCAAGTCGCTTAGTTGGCCGGGTGGGCACTGAAGCTTTCTTT.

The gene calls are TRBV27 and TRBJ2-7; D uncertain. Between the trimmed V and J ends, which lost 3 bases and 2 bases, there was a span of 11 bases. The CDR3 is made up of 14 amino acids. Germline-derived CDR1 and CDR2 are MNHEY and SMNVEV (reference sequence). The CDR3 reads CASSLKEVPYEQYF. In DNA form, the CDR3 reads TGTGCCAGCAGTTTGAAAGAGGTCCCCTACGAGCAGTACTTC.

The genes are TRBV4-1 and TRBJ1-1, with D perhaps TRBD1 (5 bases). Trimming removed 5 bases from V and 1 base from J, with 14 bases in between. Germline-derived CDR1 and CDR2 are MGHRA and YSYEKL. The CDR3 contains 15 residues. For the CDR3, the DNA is TGCGCCAGCAGCTCCCGGGACTATGCGAACACTGAAGCTTTCTTT. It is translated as CASSSRDYANTEAFF.

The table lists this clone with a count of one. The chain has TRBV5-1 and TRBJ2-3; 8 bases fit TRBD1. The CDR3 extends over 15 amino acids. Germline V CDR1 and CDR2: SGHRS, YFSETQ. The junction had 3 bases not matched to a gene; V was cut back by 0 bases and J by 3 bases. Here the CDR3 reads CASSLADRETDTQYF. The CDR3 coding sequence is TGCGCCAGCAGCTTGGCGGACAGGGAAACAGATACGCAGTATTTT. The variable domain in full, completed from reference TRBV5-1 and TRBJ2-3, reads KAGVTQTPRYLIKTRGQQVTLSCSPISGHRSVSWYQQTPGQGLQFLFEYFSETQRNKGNFPGRFSGRQFSNSRSEMNVSTLELGDSALYLCASSLADRETDTQYFGPGTRLTVL.

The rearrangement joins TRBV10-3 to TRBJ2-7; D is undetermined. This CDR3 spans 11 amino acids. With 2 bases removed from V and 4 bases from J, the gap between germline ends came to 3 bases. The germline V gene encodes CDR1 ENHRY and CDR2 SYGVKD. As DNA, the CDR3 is TGTGCCATCAGTGAGCAGTACGAGCAGTACTTC. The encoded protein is CAISEQYEQYF.

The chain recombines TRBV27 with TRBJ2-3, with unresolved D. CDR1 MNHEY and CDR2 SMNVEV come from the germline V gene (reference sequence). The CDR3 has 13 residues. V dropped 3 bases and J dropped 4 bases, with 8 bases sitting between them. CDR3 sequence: CASSFRLADTQYF. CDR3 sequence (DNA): TGTGCCAGCAGTTTTCGACTTGCAGATACGCAGTATTTT.

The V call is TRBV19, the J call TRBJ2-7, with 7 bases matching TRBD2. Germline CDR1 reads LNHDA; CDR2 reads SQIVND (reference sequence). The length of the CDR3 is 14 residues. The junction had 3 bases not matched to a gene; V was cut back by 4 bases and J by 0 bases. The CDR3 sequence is CASSTASGSYEQYF. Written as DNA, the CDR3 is TGTGCCAGTAGTACAGCTAGCGGCTCCTACGAGCAGTACTTC.

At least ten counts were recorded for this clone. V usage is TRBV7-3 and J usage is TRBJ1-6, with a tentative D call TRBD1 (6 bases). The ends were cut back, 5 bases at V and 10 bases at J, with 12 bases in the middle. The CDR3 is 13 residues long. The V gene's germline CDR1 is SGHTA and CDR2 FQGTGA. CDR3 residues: CASSPGGGSPLHF. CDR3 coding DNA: TGTGCCAGCAGCCCCGGGGGGGGCTCACCCCTCCACTTT. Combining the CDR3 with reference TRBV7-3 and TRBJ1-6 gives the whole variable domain GAGVSQTPSNKVTEKGKYVELRCDPISGHTALYWYRQSLGQGPEFLIYFQGTGAADDSGLPNDRFFAVRPEGSVSTLKIQRTERGDSAVYLCASSPGGGSPLHFGNGTRLTVT.

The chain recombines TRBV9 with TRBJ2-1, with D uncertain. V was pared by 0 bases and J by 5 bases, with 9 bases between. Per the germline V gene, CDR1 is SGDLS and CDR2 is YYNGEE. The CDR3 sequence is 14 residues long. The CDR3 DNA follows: TGTGCCAGCAGCGTAGTGTCCCAGAACAATGAGCAGTTCTTC. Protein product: CASSVVSQNNEQFF.

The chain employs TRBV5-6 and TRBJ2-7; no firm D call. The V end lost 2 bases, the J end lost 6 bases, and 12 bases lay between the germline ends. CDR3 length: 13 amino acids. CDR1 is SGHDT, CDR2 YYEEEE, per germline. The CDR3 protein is CASSFRQVPEQYF. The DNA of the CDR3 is TGTGCCAGCAGCTTTCGGCAGGTGCCCGAGCAGTACTTC.

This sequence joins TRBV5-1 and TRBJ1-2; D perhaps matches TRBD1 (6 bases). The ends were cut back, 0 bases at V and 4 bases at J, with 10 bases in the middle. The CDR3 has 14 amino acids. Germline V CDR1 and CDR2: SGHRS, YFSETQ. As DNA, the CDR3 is TGCGCCAGCAGCTTGGGGCGGACAGCCTATGGCTACACCTTC. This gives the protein CASSLGRTAYGYTF.

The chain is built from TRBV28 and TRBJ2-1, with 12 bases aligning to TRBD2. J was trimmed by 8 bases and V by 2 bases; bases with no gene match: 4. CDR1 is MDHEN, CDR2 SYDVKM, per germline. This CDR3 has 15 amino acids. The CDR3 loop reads CASSLEGLAGDEQFF. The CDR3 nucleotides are TGTGCCAGCAGTTTAGAGGGACTAGCGGGCGATGAGCAGTTCTTC.

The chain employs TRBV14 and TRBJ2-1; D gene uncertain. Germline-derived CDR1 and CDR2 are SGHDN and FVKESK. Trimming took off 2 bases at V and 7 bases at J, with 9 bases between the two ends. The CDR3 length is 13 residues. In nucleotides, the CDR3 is TGTGCCAGCAGCCAATTCGTCCTAAATGAGCAGTTCTTC. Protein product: CASSQFVLNEQFF.

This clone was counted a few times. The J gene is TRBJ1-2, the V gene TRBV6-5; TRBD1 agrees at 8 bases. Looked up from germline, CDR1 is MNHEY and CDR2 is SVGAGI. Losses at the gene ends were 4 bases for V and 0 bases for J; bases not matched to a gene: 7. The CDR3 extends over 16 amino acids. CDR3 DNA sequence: TGTGCCAGCAGTTTTTTACAGGGGGGCACTAACTATGGCTACACCTTC. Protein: CASSFLQGGTNYGYTF.

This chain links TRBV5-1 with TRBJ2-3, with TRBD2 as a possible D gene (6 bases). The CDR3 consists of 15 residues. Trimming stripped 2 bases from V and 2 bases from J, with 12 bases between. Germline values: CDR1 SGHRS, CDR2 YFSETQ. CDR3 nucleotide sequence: TGCGCCAGCAGCTTCCCAGGAGGGGTCACAGATACGCAGTATTTT. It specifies CASSFPGGVTDTQYF.

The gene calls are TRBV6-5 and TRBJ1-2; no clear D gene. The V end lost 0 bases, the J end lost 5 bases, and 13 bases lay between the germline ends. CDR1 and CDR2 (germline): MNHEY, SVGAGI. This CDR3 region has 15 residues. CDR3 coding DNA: TGTGCCAGCAGTTACTCAGAGGCTAAGCCGTATGGCTACACCTTC. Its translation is CASSYSEAKPYGYTF.

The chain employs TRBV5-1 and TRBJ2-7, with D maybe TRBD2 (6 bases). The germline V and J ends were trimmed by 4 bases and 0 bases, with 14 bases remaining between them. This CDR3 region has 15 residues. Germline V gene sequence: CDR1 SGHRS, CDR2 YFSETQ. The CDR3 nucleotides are TGCGCCAGCAGCCCCAGTGCGGGGAGCTCCTACGAGCAGTACTTC. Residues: CASSPSAGSSYEQYF. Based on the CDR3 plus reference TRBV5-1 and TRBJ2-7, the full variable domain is KAGVTQTPRYLIKTRGQQVTLSCSPISGHRSVSWYQQTPGQGLQFLFEYFSETQRNKGNFPGRFSGRQFSNSRSEMNVSTLELGDSALYLCASSPSAGSSYEQYFGPGTRLTVT.

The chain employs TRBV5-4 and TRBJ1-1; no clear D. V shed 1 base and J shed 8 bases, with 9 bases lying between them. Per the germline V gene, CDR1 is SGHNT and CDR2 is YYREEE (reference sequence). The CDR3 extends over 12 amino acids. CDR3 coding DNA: TGTGCCAGCAGCTTGAGTAGAGGAGAAGCTTTCTTT. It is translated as CASSLSRGEAFF.

The CDR3 loop reads CASSSLGSGAEQYF. CDR3 DNA sequence: TGTGCCAGCAGCTCCCTGGGTAGCGGGGCCGAGCAGTACTTC. The chain employs TRBV7-2 and TRBJ2-7; 8 nucleotides align to TRBD2. V was pared by 4 bases and J by 6 bases, with 8 bases of the junction left unmatched. CDR1 is SGHTA, CDR2 FQGNSA, per germline. The CDR3 is 14 residues long.

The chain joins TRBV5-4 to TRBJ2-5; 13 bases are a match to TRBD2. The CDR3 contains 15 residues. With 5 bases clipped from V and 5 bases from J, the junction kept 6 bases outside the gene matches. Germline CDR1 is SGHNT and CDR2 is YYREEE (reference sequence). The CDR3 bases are TGTGCCAGCAGACCCGGGACTAGCGGGACTGAGACCCAGTACTTC. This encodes CASRPGTSGTETQYF.

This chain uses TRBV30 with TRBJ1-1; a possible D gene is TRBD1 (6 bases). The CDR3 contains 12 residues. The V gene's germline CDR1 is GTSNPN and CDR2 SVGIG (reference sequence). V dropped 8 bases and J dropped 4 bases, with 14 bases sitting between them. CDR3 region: CAREGGSTEAFF. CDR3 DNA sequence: TGTGCCCGGGAGGGGGGGAGCACTGAAGCTTTCTTT. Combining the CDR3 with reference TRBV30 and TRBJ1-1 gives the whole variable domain SQTIHQWPATLVQPVGSPLSLECTVEGTSNPNLYWYRQAAGRGLQLLFYSVGIGQISSEVPQNLSASRPQDRQFILSSKKLLLSDSGFYLCAREGGSTEAFFGQGTRLTVV.

The CDR3 protein is CASSPQGLEAFF. CDR3 coding DNA: TGTGCCAGCTCACCCCAGGGCCTTGAAGCTTTCTTT. The chain uses TRBV18 and TRBJ1-1; possibly TRBD1 for D (5 bases). With 3 bases removed from V and 7 bases from J, the gap between germline ends came to 9 bases. Germline CDR1 KGHSH, CDR2 LQKENI. The CDR3 totals 12 residues.

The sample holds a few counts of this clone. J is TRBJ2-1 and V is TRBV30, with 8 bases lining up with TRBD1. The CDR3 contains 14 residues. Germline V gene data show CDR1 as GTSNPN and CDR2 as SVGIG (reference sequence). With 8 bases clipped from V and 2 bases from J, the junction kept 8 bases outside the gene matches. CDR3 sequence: CAGIGTGAYNEQFF. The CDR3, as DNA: TGTGCCGGGATAGGGACAGGAGCCTACAATGAGCAGTTCTTC.

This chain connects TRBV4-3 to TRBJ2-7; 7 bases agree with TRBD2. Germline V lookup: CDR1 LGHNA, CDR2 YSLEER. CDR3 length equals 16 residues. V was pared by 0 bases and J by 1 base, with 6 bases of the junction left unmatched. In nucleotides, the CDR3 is TGCGCCAGCAGCCAAGATTCAACGGGGGGTTCCTACGAGCAGTACTTC. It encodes CASSQDSTGGSYEQYF.